Sequencing of this T cell receptor (beta chain) was carried out in a study of T-cell memory formation after mild COVID-19. Across the whole study: TCR clusters were mostly confined to one donor each. Findings and caveats of the study: For contracting clones, CD4+ ones sat mainly in CM and EM, CD8+ in EMRA.

With V trimmed by 6 bases and J by 5 bases, 10 bases remained unmatched. The CDR3 sequence is 14 residues long. As regards this clonotype: Its specificity is unknown.

Each CDR3 protein gets one entry after TCRdb re-called the 5' RACE reads with MiXCR. Altogether approximately 400,000 distinct CDR3 sequences are present, 18% being singletons, with the ten largest covering around a fifth. The sample consisted of PBMCs or a T cell subset sorted from them (not recorded which). The TCR was taken from a man younger than 30 who had mild COVID-19 (a few samples of this study predate the infection). Cell type and time point are not known. The rearrangement links TRBV12-3 or TRBV12-4 to TRBJ2-7; 7 bases map to TRBD1. DNA for the CDR3: TGTGCCAGCAGCCTTCAGGGGGTCGTGGACGAGCAGTACTTC. Protein sequence: CASSLQGVVDEQYF.